This T cell receptor beta chain was found in a study of CD8 T cells in Susac syndrome. The T cells that were sequenced for TCR beta were CD8+ and CD4+ cells from blood. The control participants were healthy donors, and these controls were matched with respect to both age and sex. Bulk CD8+ and CD4+ cells came from magnetic negative isolation; CD8+ TEMRA by FACS. Reverse transcription of roughly 0.5 to 1 ug RNA was carried out with random hexamers. immunoSEQ multiplex PCR amplified TCR beta CDR3 across 54 Vbeta, 13 Jbeta. TCRdb re-analysed the immunoSEQ multiplex PCR reads in MiXCR, keeping a single row per CDR3 protein. This sample carries approximately 190,000 distinct CDR3 sequences, approximately 95% of them seen once, and the ten largest clones take around 0.096%. Unmatched junction bases numbered 2, after V lost 2 bases and J lost 3 bases. The CDR3 is 17 residues long. Germline CDR1 is MNHEY and CDR2 is SVGAGI.

The chain is built from TRBV6-5 and TRBJ2-6; 12 bases agree with TRBD2. Material for sequencing was CD4+ T cells from PBMCs. The sequence was collected from a human donor in good health. CDR3 loop: CASSYTSGGLGANVLTF. In DNA form, the CDR3 reads TGTGCCAGCAGTTACACTAGCGGGGGGCTTGGGGCCAACGTCCTGACTTTC.